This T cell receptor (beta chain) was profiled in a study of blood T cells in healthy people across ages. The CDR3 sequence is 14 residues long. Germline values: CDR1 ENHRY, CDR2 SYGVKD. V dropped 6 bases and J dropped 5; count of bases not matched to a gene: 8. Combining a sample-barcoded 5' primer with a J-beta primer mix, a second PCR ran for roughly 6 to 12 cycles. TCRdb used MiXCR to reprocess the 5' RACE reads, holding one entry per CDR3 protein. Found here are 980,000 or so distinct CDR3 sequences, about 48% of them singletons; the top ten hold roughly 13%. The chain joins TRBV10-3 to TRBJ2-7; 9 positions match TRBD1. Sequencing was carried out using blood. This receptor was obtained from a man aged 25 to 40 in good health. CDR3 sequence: CAIRTTGGGDEQYF. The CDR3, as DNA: TGTGCCATCAGGACAACAGGGGGCGGCGACGAGCAGTACTTC.